One and the same sample provided the 2 T cell receptor beta chains below, sequenced in a study of cytomegalovirus exposure and HLA in healthy donors. PCR primers comprised 60 Vbeta and 13 Jbeta primers. Sequencing used immunoSEQ multiplex PCR; TCRdb keeps in-frame clones, though not all of them. Among about 96,000 clones, approximately 75% were seen once, and the ten largest hold around 3.2%. The sample was PBMCs. The receptors originated from a female donor in good health and CMV-seropositive.

This sequence joins TRBV29-1 and TRBJ2-5, with 10 bases matching TRBD1. Germline V gene sequence: CDR1 SQVTM, CDR2 ANQGSEA. The CDR3 runs to 15 residues. J lost 3 bases, V lost 4 bases, and 8 bases had no gene match. CDR3 nucleotide sequence: TGCAGCGTTGCCACTCCGGGACAGGGGAAAGAGACCCAGTACTTC. It is translated as CSVATPGQGKETQYF.

The chain combines TRBV29-1 with TRBJ2-5, with D possibly TRBD2 on 6 matching bases. This CDR3 region has 13 residues. V lost 4 bases and J lost 1, with 10 bases in between. Germline V lookup: CDR1 SQVTM, CDR2 ANQGSEA. DNA for the CDR3: TGCAGCGTTGCGGCGGGGCTCCAAGAGACCCAGTACTTC. It yields the protein CSVAAGLQETQYF.